These 27 T cell receptor beta chains were sequenced from one sample in a study of cytomegalovirus exposure and HLA in healthy donors. The PCR employed 60 Vbeta primers together with 13 Jbeta primers. Produced via immunoSEQ multiplex PCR; TCRdb's table is partial and in-frame only. The sample table includes approximately 150,000 clones. The sequenced sample was PBMCs. Receptors were obtained from a middle-aged woman in good health and CMV-seronegative.

The chain is built from TRBV5-1 and TRBJ2-5; 9 positions match TRBD1. The J call is uncertain, as TRBJ2-7 better fits the DNA end. The CDR3 has 14 residues. Per germline, CDR1 SGHRS and CDR2 YFSETQ. The CDR3 coding sequence is TGCGCCAGCACCACGACAGGGGGTTCCTACGAGCAGTACTTC. This gives the protein CASTTTGGSYEQYF.

This chain links TRBV5-1 with TRBJ1-1, with D unclear. Germline loops: CDR1 SGHRS, CDR2 YFSETQ. The V end was cut by 0 bases, the J end by 7 bases, with 10 bases between. The CDR3 extends over 13 amino acids. The CDR3 sequence is CASSLATEDEAFF. The DNA for the CDR3 is TGCGCCAGCAGCTTGGCCACTGAGGATGAAGCTTTCTTT.

The gene calls are TRBV27 and TRBJ2-7, with D maybe TRBD2 (6 bases). The CDR3 runs to 14 residues. V was clipped by 4 bases and J by 4 bases, with 14 bases between them. Germline-derived CDR1 and CDR2 are MNHEY and SMNVEV (reference sequence). The CDR3: CASSSLTGLYEQYF. CDR3 nucleotides: TGTGCCAGCAGTTCTCTAACGGGACTGTACGAGCAGTACTTC.

The chain links TRBV6-1 to TRBJ2-5; D gene uncertain. V was pared by 0 bases and J by 5 bases, with 13 bases between. Germline-derived CDR1 and CDR2 are MNHNS and SASEGT. This CDR3 comprises 15 residues. The DNA for the CDR3 is TGTGCCAGCAGTGAAGCACGGTCCCCGGTGGAGACCCAGTACTTC. Translated, it gives CASSEARSPVETQYF.

The chain uses TRBV28 and TRBJ1-5, with a weak D call TRBD1 (6 bases). This CDR3 comprises 15 residues. Germline CDR1 reads MDHEN; CDR2 reads SYDVKM. V gave up 3 bases and J gave up 4 bases, with 13 bases separating them. The CDR3 reads CASSFGGRTNQPQHF. The CDR3 DNA follows: TGTGCCAGCAGTTTCGGGGGGCGAACAAATCAGCCCCAGCATTTT.

The chain couples TRBV19 to TRBJ2-6, with 10 bases aligning to TRBD1. Germline assignment: CDR1 LNHDA and CDR2 SQIVND (reference sequence). V lost 7 bases to trimming and J lost 4 bases; unmatched junction nucleotides: 10. CDR3 length: 17 amino acids. CDR3 DNA: TGTGCCAGTACTTCCCCGGACAGGGGGTGGGGGGCCAACGTCCTGACTTTC. Translating gives CASTSPDRGWGANVLTF.

The chain combines TRBV6-1 with TRBJ2-2; TRBD1 might be the D (6 bases). Germline CDR1 reads MNHNS; CDR2 reads SASEGT. Trimming left V 8 bases short and J 1 base short, with 11 bases between. The CDR3 consists of 14 residues. CDR3 nucleotides: TGTGCCAGCCATGGACAGATGAACACCGGGGAGCTGTTTTTT. It yields the protein CASHGQMNTGELFF.

As concerns this clone: Other DNA sequences from this sample encode an identical CDR3 as well. The chain couples TRBV9 to TRBJ1-1; D perhaps matches TRBD1 (6 bases). The CDR3 length is 13 residues. CDR1 and CDR2 (germline): SGDLS, YYNGEE. V was cut by 0 bases and J by 4 bases, with 7 bases left in between. CDR3 coding DNA: TGTGCCAGCAGCGTAGGGGGGCTCACTGAAGCTTTCTTT. Its translation is CASSVGGLTEAFF.

The J gene is TRBJ2-1, the V gene TRBV20-1; 8 nucleotides align to TRBD1. V was clipped by 5 bases and J by 9 bases; unmatched bases: 3. The CDR3 is 11 residues long. Germline assignment: CDR1 DFQATT and CDR2 SNEGSKA (reference sequence). The CDR3 loop is CSASGGGEQFF. CDR3 coding DNA: TGCAGTGCTTCAGGGGGCGGTGAGCAGTTCTTC.

V usage is TRBV10-3 and J usage is TRBJ1-5; possibly TRBD1 for D (6 bases). The CDR3 totals 15 residues. The V end was cut by 2 bases, the J end by 6 bases, with 14 bases between. Germline CDR1 and CDR2: ENHRY and SYGVKD. CDR3 in DNA: TGTGCCATCAGTGAGGGAACGACAGGCATTCAGCCCCAGCATTTT. This translates into CAISEGTTGIQPQHF.

This chain joins TRBV18 and TRBJ1-5; D possibly corresponds to TRBD1 (5 bases). The CDR3 spans 18 residues. Germline V gene lookup returns CDR1 KGHSH and CDR2 LQKENI. V was clipped by 6 bases and J by 0 bases, with 21 bases between them. The CDR3 reads CASSPSKAGLDSNQPQHF. The CDR3 nucleotides are TGTGCCAGCTCCCCATCAAAGGCGGGGCTTGATAGCAATCAGCCCCAGCATTTT.

V and J are TRBV4-3 and TRBJ2-7; 12 bases agree with TRBD1. With V trimmed by 3 bases and J by 4 bases, 4 bases remained unmatched. Germline V lookup: CDR1 LGHNA, CDR2 YSLEER. This CDR3 region has 15 residues. The CDR3 sequence: CASSQRDRGLYEQYF. The CDR3 region has the DNA TGCGCCAGCAGCCAGCGGGACAGGGGGCTTTACGAGCAGTACTTC.

The CDR3 DNA is TGTGCCAGCAGTGGGGACAACATCTATGGCTACACCTTC. This encodes CASSGDNIYGYTF. V gene TRBV28 combines with J gene TRBJ1-2, with D possibly matching TRBD1 (6 bases). Between the trimmed V and J ends, which lost 5 bases and 4 bases, there was a span of 11 bases. Per the germline V gene, CDR1 is MDHEN and CDR2 is SYDVKM. This CDR3 is 13 amino acids long.

The rearrangement links TRBV5-4 to TRBJ2-5; D is perhaps TRBD1 (6 bases). The V and J ends lost 1 base and 5 bases respectively, with 12 bases between them. Germline-derived CDR1 and CDR2 are SGHNT and YYREEE (reference sequence). This CDR3 has 14 amino acids. CDR3 in amino acids: CASSLQGRRETQYF. DNA for the CDR3: TGTGCCAGCAGCTTGCAGGGGCGACGGGAGACCCAGTACTTC.

The rearrangement joins TRBV5-4 to TRBJ1-2, with 7 bases lining up with TRBD1. The CDR3 runs 14 residues. Losses at the gene ends were 4 bases for V and 7 bases for J; bases not matched to a gene: 10. Looked up from germline, CDR1 is SGHNT and CDR2 is YYREEE (reference sequence). The CDR3, as DNA: TGTGCCAGCAGCCAAAAAACAGGGGAGAGTGGCTACACCTTC. Amino acid sequence: CASSQKTGESGYTF. Full variable domain (rest looked up from reference TRBV5-4 and TRBJ1-2): ETGVTQSPTHLIKTRGQQVTLRCSSQSGHNTVSWYQQALGQGPQFIFQYYREEENGRGNFPPRFSGLQFPNYSSELNVNALELDDSALYLCASSQKTGESGYTFGSGTRLTVV.

The J gene is TRBJ2-3, the V gene TRBV4-2, with a possible D match to TRBD2 (6 bases). CDR3 size: 12 residues. Deletions cut 4 bases from V and 7 bases from J, with 9 bases between. Germline CDR1 and CDR2: LGHNA and YNFKEQ. In DNA, the CDR3 is TGTGCCAGCAGCCCTGGCGGGAATACGCAGTATTTT. It translates to CASSPGGNTQYF.

V gene TRBV5-4 combines with J gene TRBJ2-5; the match to TRBD2 covers 8 bases. The V segment lost 6 bases and the J segment 7 bases; nucleotides outside the gene matches: 14. Germline CDR1 and CDR2: SGHNT and YYREEE (reference sequence). This CDR3 contains 15 residues. Written as DNA, the CDR3 is TGTGCCAGCACCCCTCCCCGGGGGGGTAACAGGACCCAGTACTTC. As protein: CASTPPRGGNRTQYF.

The J gene is TRBJ1-4, the V gene TRBV10-3; D gene ambiguous. Trimming removed 6 bases at V and 0 bases at J, with 11 bases between. In germline, CDR1 is ENHRY, CDR2 SYGVKD. The CDR3 spans 15 residues. The CDR3 DNA reads TGTGCCATCAGGCCGGACTGGGCAACTAATGAAAAACTGTTTTTT. This encodes CAIRPDWATNEKLFF.

The chain links TRBV6-1 to TRBJ2-2, with 10 bases matching TRBD1. Trimming took 6 bases from V and 5 from J; bases not matched to a gene: 6. Looked up from germline, CDR1 is MNHNS and CDR2 is SASEGT. This CDR3 is 15 amino acids long. CDR3 sequence reads: CASRRDRGRTGELFF. The CDR3 coding sequence is TGTGCCAGCAGGCGGGACAGGGGAAGAACCGGGGAGCTGTTTTTT.

The chain uses TRBV28 and TRBJ1-6; TRBD1 aligns across 9 bases. The CDR3 has 15 residues. J gave up 10 bases and V 6 bases, and 10 bases lay outside the gene matches. CDR1 and CDR2 (germline): MDHEN, SYDVKM. The CDR3 nucleotides are TGTGCCAGCAGGAAGCCGGACAGGGGCCAATCACCCCTCCACTTT. This encodes CASRKPDRGQSPLHF. The variable domain in full, with the rest retrieved from reference TRBV28 and TRBJ1-6, is DVKVTQSSRYLVKRTGEKVFLECVQDMDHENMFWYRQDPGLGLRLIYFSYDVKMKEKGDIPEGYSVSREKKERFSLILESASTNQTSMYLCASRKPDRGQSPLHFGNGTRLTVT.

This sequence joins TRBV7-9 and TRBJ2-7; possibly TRBD2 for D (5 bases). The CDR3 is made up of 16 amino acids. V was clipped by 2 bases and J by 5 bases, with 19 bases between them. Germline lookup yields CDR1 SEHNR and CDR2 FQNEAQ (reference sequence). For the CDR3, the DNA is TGTGCCAGCAGCTTACCATTGAGGACCGAGGGAAACGAGCAGTACGTC. Amino acid sequence: CASSLPLRTEGNEQYV.

The rearrangement uses TRBV18 and TRBJ1-5; D is perhaps TRBD1 (5 bases). With 2 bases removed from V and 0 bases from J, the gap between germline ends came to 11 bases. Germline lookup yields CDR1 KGHSH and CDR2 LQKENI. The CDR3 is made up of 16 amino acids. The CDR3 sequence is CASSPGSTDSNQPQHF. CDR3 sequence (DNA): TGTGCCAGCTCACCAGGGTCGACAGATAGCAATCAGCCCCAGCATTTT.

Details on this clone: The sample holds other DNA sequences that translate to the same CDR3. The genes are TRBV10-3 and TRBJ2-3; unclear D gene. V lost 2 bases to trimming and J lost 0 bases, with 6 bases between them. Germline V gives CDR1 ENHRY, CDR2 SYGVKD. The CDR3 contains 14 residues. In DNA form, the CDR3 reads TGTGCCATCAGTGAGGGCCTCAGCACAGATACGCAGTATTTT. Protein product: CAISEGLSTDTQYF.

This sequence joins TRBV19 and TRBJ1-1; TRBD1 matches 11 bases. V was clipped by 5 bases and J by 5 bases; unmatched bases: 10. This CDR3 spans 16 amino acids. CDR1 and CDR2 (germline): LNHDA, SQIVND (reference sequence). The CDR3, as DNA: TGTGCCAGTAGTTCCTGGACAGGGGGCAAGGATACTGAAGCTTTCTTT. Translating it yields CASSSWTGGKDTEAFF.

The chain links TRBV27 to TRBJ2-5; 10 positions agree with TRBD2. Germline-derived CDR1 and CDR2 are MNHEY and SMNVEV (reference sequence). CDR3 length: 16 residues. Trimming removed 6 bases from V and 5 bases from J; junction bases left unmatched: 12. DNA of the CDR3: TGTGCCAGCAGGGGGGGCCAGCGGGGGGGCCGGGAGACCCAGTACTTC. It yields the protein CASRGGQRGGRETQYF.

The chain joins TRBV7-2 to TRBJ1-2; the match to TRBD1 covers 9 bases. The CDR3 sequence is 15 residues long. Per the germline V gene, CDR1 is SGHTA and CDR2 is FQGNSA. Trimming at V came to 3 bases and at J to 5 bases, leaving 7 bases not matched to a gene. The CDR3 region has the DNA TGTGCCAGCAGCTTCCAGGACAGGGGAGGTTATGGCTACACCTTC. Its translation: CASSFQDRGGYGYTF.

J is TRBJ2-1 and V is TRBV4-3, with D perhaps matching TRBD2 (5 bases). Trimming removed 0 bases from V and 4 bases from J, with 10 bases in between. Germline V CDR1 and CDR2: LGHNA, YSLEER. This CDR3 region has 15 residues. CDR3 DNA sequence: TGCGCCAGCAGCCAAGATCGAGACTATTACAATGAGCAGTTCTTC. The encoded protein is CASSQDRDYYNEQFF.